These 31 T cell receptor beta chains came from one sample sequenced in a study of blood T cell repertoires in COVID-19. Sequencing used immunoSEQ multiplex PCR; TCRdb keeps in-frame clones, though not all of them. The data contain about 220,000 clones, about 80% of them singletons. The sample taken for sequencing was peripheral blood. The receptors stem from a woman aged 55-70 years with acute or convalescent COVID-19.

This chain connects TRBV7-9 to TRBJ1-2, with 8 bases lining up with TRBD1. Germline CDR1 reads SEHNR; CDR2 reads FQNEAQ (reference sequence). The CDR3 covers 14 residues. V lost 4 bases and J lost 7; bases outside the gene matches: 8. CDR3: CASSSPRQGAGYTF. For the CDR3, the DNA is TGTGCCAGCAGCTCCCCTCGGCAGGGGGCTGGCTACACCTTC.

The chain is built from TRBV4-1 and TRBJ1-2; no clear D. Trimming removed 4 bases at V and 8 bases at J, with 14 bases between. CDR1 is MGHRA, CDR2 YSYEKL, per germline. CDR3 length equals 13 residues. CDR3 residues: CASSPEEGLGYTF. CDR3 DNA sequence: TGCGCCAGCAGCCCGGAGGAGGGCTTGGGCTACACCTTC.

This clone was observed once. The junction and the germline gene differ at one end; a read error may be behind it. The genes are TRBV28 and TRBJ1-5, with a tentative D call TRBD1 (6 bases). The CDR3 has 11 residues. Germline-derived CDR1 and CDR2 are MDHEN and SYDVKM. The CDR3 sequence: CASSSPGTLSF. As DNA, the CDR3 is TGTGCCAGCAGCTCCCCCGGGACACTCAGTTTT. The entire variable domain, with the rest obtained from reference TRBV28 and TRBJ1-5, is as follows: DVKVTQSSRYLVKRTGEKVFLECVQDMDHENMFWYRQDPGLGLRLIYFSYDVKMKEKGDIPEGYSVSREKKERFSLILESASTNQTSMYLCASSSPGTLSFGDGTRLSIL.

This clone was observed a single time. The chain joins TRBV7-2 to TRBJ1-2, with 7 positions matching TRBD1. CDR3 length: 13 amino acids. CDR1 and CDR2 (germline): SGHTA, FQGNSA. The junction had 5 bases not matched to a gene; V was cut back by 6 bases and J by 4 bases. CDR3 protein: CASSSGQFYGYTF. The CDR3 bases are TGTGCCAGCAGTTCGGGACAGTTCTATGGCTACACCTTC.

This rearrangement joins TRBV12-5 to TRBJ1-1, with a tentative D call TRBD1 (5 bases). Germline values: CDR1 LGHNT, CDR2 FRNRAP. Trimming cost V 6 bases and J 3 bases, with 11 bases left between them. The CDR3 has 13 amino acids. This chain's CDR3 is CASGGGEDTEAFF. In nucleotides, the CDR3 is TGTGCTAGTGGCGGGGGAGAAGACACTGAAGCTTTCTTT.

The chain uses TRBV7-2 and TRBJ2-5; possible D gene TRBD2, 5 bases. With 1 base removed from V and 4 bases from J, the gap between germline ends came to 13 bases. The length of the CDR3 is 15 residues. Germline CDR1 and CDR2: SGHTA and FQGNSA. In nucleotides, the CDR3 is TGTGCCAGCAGCTTAGTCCCCGTTGGAGGAGAGACCCAGTACTTC. Translating it yields CASSLVPVGGETQYF.

The rearrangement uses TRBV7-2 and TRBJ1-6; the D is unclear. Germline V gene lookup returns CDR1 SGHTA and CDR2 FQGNSA. This CDR3 has 16 amino acids. The ends were cut back, 1 base at V and 3 bases at J, with 10 bases in the middle. The CDR3 sequence is CASSLVPRGYNSPLHF. The CDR3 nucleotides read TGTGCCAGCAGCTTAGTCCCCCGGGGCTATAATTCACCCCTCCACTTT.

This clone was detected many times. The chain combines TRBV10-1 with TRBJ1-6; no clear D gene. Germline values: CDR1 WNHNN, CDR2 SYGVQD (reference sequence). The CDR3 loop spans 14 amino acids. Trimming removed 7 bases at V and 6 bases at J, with 13 bases between. This chain's CDR3 is CASTRTLLNSPLHF. CDR3 bases: TGCGCCAGCACCCGGACTCTGCTTAATTCACCCCTCCACTTT.

This chain joins TRBV5-1 and TRBJ1-2, with no clear D. Between the trimmed V and J ends, which lost 2 bases and 0 bases, there was a span of 11 bases. Germline-derived CDR1 and CDR2 are SGHRS and YFSETQ. The CDR3 loop spans 15 amino acids. The CDR3 nucleotides read TGCGCCAGCAGCTTCGAGGGAGGAGCTAACTATGGCTACACCTTC. It translates to CASSFEGGANYGYTF.

The CDR3 protein is CASSQAARGAGETQYF. CDR3 nucleotide sequence: TGCGCCAGCAGCCAAGCCGCCCGGGGGGCGGGGGAGACCCAGTACTTC. The V gene is TRBV4-3, the J gene TRBJ2-5, with a possible D match to TRBD2 (7 bases). The CDR3 is made up of 16 amino acids. V was trimmed by 1 base and J by 5 bases, leaving 17 bases between them. Germline V gene lookup returns CDR1 LGHNA and CDR2 YSLEER.

This clone occurred a few times. At the DNA level, this CDR3 is encoded by other sequences in the same sample as well. CDR3 in DNA: TGTGCCAGCAGCCCACAGGGATCCGGAAACACCATATATTTT. This sequence encodes CASSPQGSGNTIYF. V and J are TRBV3-1 (or the pseudogene TRBV3-2) and TRBJ1-3, with a tentative D call TRBD1 (6 bases). V was trimmed by 4 bases and J by 4 bases, leaving 11 bases between them. The CDR3 contains 14 residues. CDR1 and CDR2 from the germline V gene are LGHDT and YNNKEL (reference sequence).

In its sample, this clone was seen once. The gene calls are TRBV7-9 and TRBJ2-1; no clear D. There are 15 residues in the CDR3. Trimming cost V 3 bases and J 4 bases, with 13 bases left between them. CDR1 is SEHNR, CDR2 FQNEAQ, per germline (reference sequence). This chain's CDR3 is CASSFSVTLYNEQFF. The CDR3 DNA reads as TGTGCCAGCAGCTTCTCCGTCACTCTATACAATGAGCAGTTCTTC.

This chain connects TRBV6-5 to TRBJ1-1, with TRBD1 matching over 8 bases. Trimming cost V 6 bases and J 5 bases; bases outside gene matches: 2. This CDR3 region has 12 residues. Germline loops: CDR1 MNHEY, CDR2 SVGAGI. The CDR3 region is CASRTGGTEAFF. In nucleotides, the CDR3 is TGTGCCAGCAGAACAGGGGGTACTGAAGCTTTCTTT.

The V call is TRBV3-1 (or the pseudogene TRBV3-2), the J call TRBJ2-7, with D unclear. This CDR3 is 17 amino acids long. Germline lookup yields CDR1 LGHDT and CDR2 YNNKEL (reference sequence). Trimming left V 5 bases short and J 6 bases short, with 26 bases between. CDR3 protein: CASSRKIGATAVSEQYF. CDR3 in DNA: TGTGCCAGCAGCAGGAAGATCGGCGCGACCGCGGTATCCGAGCAGTACTTC.

J is TRBJ2-7 and V is TRBV5-6; no definite D call. Germline lookup yields CDR1 SGHDT and CDR2 YYEEEE. With 1 base removed from V and 7 bases from J, the gap between germline ends came to 9 bases. This CDR3 is built from 12 residues. CDR3 nucleotides: TGTGCCAGCAGCTTGCGGTCAGGAGAGCAGTACTTC. It codes for CASSLRSGEQYF. The full variable domain, rest sourced from reference TRBV5-6 and TRBJ2-7, is DAGVTQSPTHLIKTRGQQVTLRCSPKSGHDTVSWYQQALGQGPQFIFQYYEEEERQRGNFPDRFSGHQFPNYSSELNVNALLLGDSALYLCASSLRSGEQYFGPGTRLTVT.

This chain connects TRBV4-1 to TRBJ2-1; the match to TRBD2 covers 11 bases. CDR3 length: 17 amino acids. J was trimmed by 2 bases and V by 3 bases; bases with no gene match: 6. The germline V gene has CDR1 MGHRA and CDR2 YSYEKL. The CDR3 reads CASSHHATSGTYNEQFF. CDR3 DNA sequence: TGCGCCAGCAGCCACCACGCGACTAGCGGGACCTACAATGAGCAGTTCTTC.

This rearrangement joins TRBV29-1 to TRBJ2-7; possibly TRBD2 for D (5 bases). Germline V CDR1 and CDR2: SQVTM, ANQGSEA. The CDR3 contains 14 residues. V gave up 5 bases and J gave up 3 bases, with 17 bases separating them. For the CDR3, the DNA is TGCAGCGTTCTTTCAGATCCGGGAATCTACGAGCAGTACTTC. Amino acid sequence: CSVLSDPGIYEQYF.

The chain uses TRBV18 and TRBJ2-1; 8 bases map to TRBD1. The CDR3 is 15 amino acids. Germline assignment: CDR1 KGHSH and CDR2 LQKENI. V trimming: 5 bases; J trimming: 2 bases; junction bases outside the gene matches: 5. The CDR3 reads CASSDRGQAYNEQFF. For the CDR3, the DNA is TGTGCCAGCTCAGACCGGGGACAGGCCTACAATGAGCAGTTCTTC.

The genes are TRBV6-1 and TRBJ1-2, with D uncertain. CDR3 length: 12 residues. The germline gives CDR1 MNHNS, CDR2 SASEGT. V was trimmed by 3 bases and J by 4 bases, leaving 6 bases between them. The CDR3 sequence: CASSDHFYGYTF. As DNA, the CDR3 is TGTGCCAGCAGTGACCACTTCTATGGCTACACCTTC.

The V and J genes are TRBV19 and TRBJ2-7; 9 bases line up with TRBD2. Germline-derived CDR1 and CDR2 are LNHDA and SQIVND (reference sequence). Trimming removed 5 bases from V and 1 base from J; junction bases left unmatched: 3. The CDR3 covers 14 residues. As DNA, the CDR3 is TGTGCCAGTAGTGTGACTAGCGGTTCCTACGAGCAGTACTTC. Its translation is CASSVTSGSYEQYF.

This rearrangement joins TRBV9 to TRBJ1-6; 9 bases line up with TRBD1. The junction had 7 bases not matched to a gene; V was cut back by 4 bases and J by 5 bases. The length of the CDR3 is 16 residues. Germline V gives CDR1 SGDLS, CDR2 YYNGEE. As DNA, the CDR3 is TGTGCCAGCAGCCTACAGGGGGCTGGGAATAATTCACCCCTCCACTTT. This codes for CASSLQGAGNNSPLHF.

The CDR3 is CASSLQGDTQYF. The CDR3 DNA reads as TGTGCCAGCAGCCTCCAGGGGGATACGCAGTATTTT. The V and J genes are TRBV7-2 and TRBJ2-3; possibly TRBD1 for D (6 bases). Trimming stripped 5 bases from V and 6 bases from J, with 9 bases between. The CDR3 is made up of 12 amino acids. Germline CDR1 SGHTA, CDR2 FQGNSA.

A word on this clone: Other DNA variants within this sample encode the same CDR3. V usage is TRBV4-2 and J usage is TRBJ2-5, with 8 bases fitting TRBD2. This CDR3 is 15 amino acids long. Trimming took 1 base from V and 5 from J; bases not matched to a gene: 6. Germline CDR1 is LGHNA and CDR2 is YNFKEQ. CDR3 sequence: CASSQVRGGGETQYF. CDR3 coding DNA: TGTGCCAGCAGCCAAGTTCGGGGGGGCGGGGAGACCCAGTACTTC.

The chain employs TRBV23-1 and TRBJ1-4; maybe TRBD1 (6 bases). TRBV23-1 qualifies as an ORF whose function is uncertain. The CDR3 extends over 15 amino acids. V lost 4 bases to trimming and J lost 7 bases, with 16 bases between them. CDR3 DNA sequence: TGCGCCAGCAGTCGACCGACAGGCCCAGTTGAAAAACTGTTTTTT. Translated: CASSRPTGPVEKLFF.

The rearrangement uses TRBV28 and TRBJ2-7; 7 bases fit TRBD1. V dropped 1 base and J dropped 7; count of bases not matched to a gene: 10. The germline gives CDR1 MDHEN, CDR2 SYDVKM. The CDR3 contains 15 residues. The CDR3 reads CASSLSRPEQGEQYF. DNA of the CDR3: TGTGCCAGCAGTTTATCCCGGCCAGAACAGGGGGAGCAGTACTTC. The variable domain in full, with the rest retrieved from reference TRBV28 and TRBJ2-7, is DVKVTQSSRYLVKRTGEKVFLECVQDMDHENMFWYRQDPGLGLRLIYFSYDVKMKEKGDIPEGYSVSREKKERFSLILESASTNQTSMYLCASSLSRPEQGEQYFGPGTRLTVT.

The V and J genes are TRBV19 and TRBJ1-2; a weak D match, TRBD1 (6 bases). The germline V gene has CDR1 LNHDA and CDR2 SQIVND (reference sequence). V was cut by 5 bases and J by 4 bases, with 11 bases left in between. The CDR3 length is 13 residues. The CDR3 nucleotides read TGTGCCAGTAGTCCTCAAGGGGGCTATGGCTACACCTTC. Translating it yields CASSPQGGYGYTF.

The J gene is TRBJ1-1, the V gene TRBV6-2 or TRBV6-3; maybe TRBD1 (6 bases). The CDR3 length is 14 residues. The V gene's germline CDR1 is MNHEY and CDR2 SVGEGT. The V end was cut by 4 bases, the J end by 5 bases, with 14 bases between. The CDR3 DNA reads TGTGCCAGCAGTTCCCTACAGGGTTATACTGAAGCTTTCTTT. It encodes CASSSLQGYTEAFF.

V usage is TRBV27 and J usage is TRBJ1-2; D gene uncertain. CDR3 length equals 21 residues. Germline CDR1 is MNHEY and CDR2 is SMNVEV (reference sequence). The V and J ends lost 3 bases and 1 base respectively, with 30 bases between them. CDR3 sequence: CASSLTPQGSGNTEVNYGYTF. The CDR3 coding sequence is TGTGCCAGCAGTTTGACACCACAAGGCTCTGGAAACACCGAAGTTAACTATGGCTACACCTTC.

The genes are TRBV12-5 and TRBJ1-4; 7 bases line up with TRBD1. Germline trimming cut 3 bases from V and 0 bases from J; bases unmatched to any gene: 7. CDR1 and CDR2 (germline): LGHNT, FRNRAP. The CDR3 totals 17 residues. The CDR3 is CASGFTGQASTNEKLFF. Here the CDR3 DNA reads TGTGCTAGTGGTTTTACCGGACAGGCTTCAACTAATGAAAAACTGTTTTTT.

The chain has TRBV19 and TRBJ1-4; TRBD1 might be the D (5 bases). V lost 6 bases to trimming and J lost 6 bases, with 14 bases between them. Germline V CDR1 and CDR2: LNHDA, SQIVND (reference sequence). The CDR3 is 14 amino acids. In DNA form, the CDR3 reads TGTGCCAGTAGCCGAACAGGAAGTCATGAAAAACTGTTTTTT. It codes for CASSRTGSHEKLFF.

This clone was found many times. The CDR3 DNA sequence: TGTGCCAGCAGCCAAGATACAGGGACCCAGTACTTC. Translation gives CASSQDTGTQYF. The chain recombines TRBV14 with TRBJ2-5, with D possibly matching TRBD1 (5 bases). Trimming pared 0 bases from V and 7 bases from J, leaving 6 bases between. This CDR3 spans 12 amino acids. Germline V gives CDR1 SGHDN, CDR2 FVKESK.